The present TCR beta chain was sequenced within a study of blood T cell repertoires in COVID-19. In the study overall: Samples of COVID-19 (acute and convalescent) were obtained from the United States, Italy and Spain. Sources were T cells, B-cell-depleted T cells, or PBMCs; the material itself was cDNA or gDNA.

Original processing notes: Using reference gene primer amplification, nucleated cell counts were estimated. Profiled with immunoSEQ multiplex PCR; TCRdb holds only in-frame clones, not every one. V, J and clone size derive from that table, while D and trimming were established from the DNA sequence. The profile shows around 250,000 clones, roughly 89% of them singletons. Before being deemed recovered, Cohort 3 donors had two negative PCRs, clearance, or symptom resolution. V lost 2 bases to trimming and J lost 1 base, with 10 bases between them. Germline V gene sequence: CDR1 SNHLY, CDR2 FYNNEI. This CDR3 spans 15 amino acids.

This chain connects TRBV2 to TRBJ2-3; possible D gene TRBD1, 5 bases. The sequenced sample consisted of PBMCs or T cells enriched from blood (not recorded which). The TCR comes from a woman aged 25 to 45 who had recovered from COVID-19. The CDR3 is CASSETRVGTDTQYF. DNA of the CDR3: TGTGCCAGCAGTGAAACCAGGGTAGGCACAGATACGCAGTATTTT.